The 28 T cell receptor beta chains below were found in one sample sequenced in a study of OX40 agonist ivuxolimab in advanced cancers. Sequencing used immunoSEQ multiplex PCR; TCRdb keeps in-frame clones, though not all of them. The sample has some 83,000 clones; 86% are singletons. Sequenced here: CD4+ or CD8+ T cells sorted from blood, sampled in a trial of the OX40 agonist ivuxolimab. These receptors all come from an adult with an advanced solid tumor such as melanoma, head and neck, liver or kidney cancer.

The J gene is TRBJ1-4, the V gene TRBV7-8; tentatively, D is TRBD1 (5 bases). V was cut by 9 bases and J by 3 bases, with 23 bases left in between. The CDR3 spans 17 residues. Looked up from germline, CDR1 is SGHVS and CDR2 is FQNEAQ. The DNA of the CDR3 is TGTGCCAGTTCGGGGCTAAGGGGTCTGGGGTCTAATGAAAAACTGTTTTTT. Translation gives CASSGLRGLGSNEKLFF.

Details on this clone: Mismatch with germline at one junction end may stem from a read error. This same CDR3 is encoded by further DNA sequences in the sample. The rearrangement uses TRBV2 and TRBJ1-5; D perhaps matches TRBD1 (5 bases). The CDR3 length is 13 residues. The V gene's germline CDR1 is SNHLY and CDR2 FYNNEI. This chain's CDR3 is CASREGWAGPQHF. The CDR3 nucleotides read TGCGCCAGCAGGGAAGGGTGGGCAGGGCCCCAGCATTTT.

The rearrangement links TRBV20-1 to TRBJ1-2, with D uncertain. The CDR3 is 11 amino acids. Germline loops: CDR1 DFQATT, CDR2 SNEGSKA (reference sequence). With 5 bases removed from V and 8 bases from J, the gap between germline ends came to 12 bases. This CDR3 is CSAQWESGYTF. The CDR3 DNA follows: TGCAGTGCTCAATGGGAATCCGGCTACACCTTC.

V gene TRBV5-1 combines with J gene TRBJ2-7; D gene unclear. This CDR3 is 12 amino acids long. The germline V and J ends were trimmed by 2 bases and 1 base, with 4 bases remaining between them. The germline V gene has CDR1 SGHRS and CDR2 YFSETQ. CDR3 sequence reads: CASSFDSYEQYF. The CDR3 DNA reads TGCGCCAGCAGCTTTGATTCCTACGAGCAGTACTTC.

The chain recombines TRBV27 with TRBJ1-3; the D is unclear. V lost 7 bases and J 1 base, leaving 8 bases between the germline ends. CDR1 and CDR2 from the germline V gene are MNHEY and SMNVEV (reference sequence). The CDR3 extends over 13 amino acids. CDR3 loop: CASMAYSGNTIYF. In DNA form, the CDR3 reads TGTGCCAGCATGGCTTATTCTGGAAACACCATATATTTT.

The chain is built from TRBV10-2 and TRBJ1-2; possibly TRBD1 for D (5 bases). The V gene lost 2 bases and the J gene lost 8 bases, with 15 bases spanning the gap. The CDR3 is made up of 14 amino acids. CDR1 and CDR2 (germline): WSHSY, SAAADI. CDR3 amino acids: CASSERGRAGGYTF. The CDR3 DNA reads as TGCGCCAGCAGTGAGAGGGGCAGGGCGGGCGGCTACACCTTC.

The rearrangement links TRBV19 to TRBJ2-6, with a weak D call TRBD2 (5 bases). The germline V and J ends were trimmed by 3 bases and 4 bases, with 13 bases remaining between them. Germline V CDR1 and CDR2: LNHDA, SQIVND (reference sequence). This CDR3 has 16 residues. CDR3 sequence: CASSMRAPGGANVLTF. The CDR3 DNA reads as TGTGCCAGTAGTATGAGGGCCCCGGGAGGGGCCAACGTCCTGACTTTC.

The genes are TRBV6-1 and TRBJ1-1, with unresolved D. Deletions cut 4 bases from V and 3 bases from J, with 9 bases between. CDR3 size: 13 residues. Germline CDR1 is MNHNS and CDR2 is SASEGT. Written as DNA, the CDR3 is TGTGCCAGCAGTGCAGAGAGATACACTGAAGCTTTCTTT. It codes for CASSAERYTEAFF.

V is TRBV12-1 and J is TRBJ1-1. TRBV12-1 is a pseudogene. This CDR3 comprises 13 residues. CDR3 sequence: CASSFVGNTEAFF. In DNA, the CDR3 is TGTGCCAGCAGCTTTGTGGGGAACACTGAAGCTTTCTTT.

The V gene is TRBV7-9, the J gene TRBJ1-2; D gene ambiguous. V lost 3 bases and J 8 bases, leaving 10 bases between the germline ends. Per germline, CDR1 SEHNR and CDR2 FQNEAQ (reference sequence). This CDR3 comprises 12 residues. As DNA, the CDR3 is TGTGCCAGCAGCTTTCGAAATAGGGGCTACACCTTC. Translation gives CASSFRNRGYTF.

V is TRBV18 and J is TRBJ2-7, with a weak D call TRBD1 (6 bases). The CDR3 is 13 amino acids. The germline V gene has CDR1 KGHSH and CDR2 LQKENI. Trimming cost V 3 bases and J 3 bases, with 9 bases left between them. The DNA of the CDR3 is TGTGCCAGCTCACCCCGGGACAACTACGAGCAGTACTTC. Residues: CASSPRDNYEQYF. The full variable domain, its missing parts supplied by reference TRBV18 and TRBJ2-7, is NAGVMQNPRHLVRRRGQEARLRCSPMKGHSHVYWYRQLPEEGLKFMVYLQKENIIDESGMPKERFSAEFPKEGPSILRIQQVVRGDSAAYFCASSPRDNYEQYFGPGTRLTVT.

V is TRBV30 and J is TRBJ1-2; no clear D. The V gene lost 1 base and the J gene lost 4 bases, with 10 bases spanning the gap. This CDR3 spans 13 amino acids. Germline CDR1 is GTSNPN and CDR2 is SVGIG (reference sequence). CDR3 amino acids: CAWSGSAPYGYTF. The CDR3, as DNA: TGTGCCTGGAGTGGAAGTGCCCCCTATGGCTACACCTTC. Variable domain in full (rest from reference TRBV30 and TRBJ1-2): SQTIHQWPATLVQPVGSPLSLECTVEGTSNPNLYWYRQAAGRGLQLLFYSVGIGQISSEVPQNLSASRPQDRQFILSSKKLLLSDSGFYLCAWSGSAPYGYTFGSGTRLTVV.

This chain uses TRBV6-1 with TRBJ2-1; 8 bases align to TRBD2. The CDR3 extends over 14 amino acids. Germline loops: CDR1 MNHNS, CDR2 SASEGT. V lost 7 bases to trimming and J lost 1 base; unmatched junction nucleotides: 3. CDR3 DNA: TGTGCCAGCATCCCGGGGGGGTCCTACAATGAGCAGTTCTTC. Encoded protein: CASIPGGSYNEQFF.

This clone showed up just once. V and J are TRBV15 and TRBJ1-1; D possibly corresponds to TRBD1 (6 bases). CDR3 length equals 13 residues. V was cut by 6 bases and J by 8 bases, with 16 bases left in between. Germline CDR1 reads LNHNV; CDR2 reads YYDKDF (reference sequence). Written as DNA, the CDR3 is TGTGCCACCAGTTGGGGCGGGGGCCCGGAAGCTTTCTTT. This codes for CATSWGGGPEAFF.

The chain has TRBV7-8 and TRBJ2-6, with D hard to call. The CDR3 totals 13 residues. CDR1 is SGHVS, CDR2 FQNEAQ, per germline. The V and J ends lost 7 bases and 2 bases respectively, with 6 bases between them. The CDR3 sequence: CASKKAGANVLTF. The CDR3 coding sequence is TGTGCCAGCAAGAAGGCTGGGGCCAACGTCCTGACTTTC.

The chain has TRBV25-1 and TRBJ2-3, with D unresolved. Germline loops: CDR1 MGHDK, CDR2 SYGVNS. This CDR3 is built from 13 residues. Trimming removed 1 base from V and 5 bases from J, with 7 bases in between. CDR3 bases: TGTGCCAGCAGTGAATCTAACCTAGATACGCAGTATTTT. Its protein product is CASSESNLDTQYF.

The chain combines TRBV7-9 with TRBJ2-7; D is ambiguous. Germline CDR1 SEHNR, CDR2 FQNEAQ (reference sequence). The CDR3 contains 13 residues. V was trimmed by 1 base and J by 3 bases, leaving 7 bases between them. Here the CDR3 reads CASSLGFDYEQYF. The DNA for the CDR3 is TGTGCCAGCAGCTTAGGGTTTGACTACGAGCAGTACTTC.

V gene TRBV7-6 combines with J gene TRBJ1-2; D perhaps matches TRBD1 (6 bases). The V gene lost 5 bases and the J gene lost 7 bases, with 14 bases spanning the gap. The CDR3 totals 13 residues. Per germline, CDR1 SGHVS and CDR2 FNYEAQ. The CDR3 spells CASSRGGVRGYTF. Here the CDR3 DNA reads TGTGCCAGCAGCCGAGGGGGGGTTCGTGGCTACACCTTC.

This clone was recorded a few times. The chain links TRBV7-6 to TRBJ1-5; 8 bases agree with TRBD1. CDR1 and CDR2 (germline): SGHVS, FNYEAQ. V dropped 5 bases and J dropped 5; count of bases not matched to a gene: 8. The CDR3 length is 15 residues. CDR3 residues: CASSPGTGGYQPQHF. The CDR3, as DNA: TGTGCCAGCAGCCCCGGGACAGGAGGGTATCAGCCCCAGCATTTT.

The J gene is TRBJ2-7, the V gene TRBV2, with D perhaps matching TRBD2 (6 bases). Between the trimmed V and J ends, which lost 3 bases and 0 bases, there was a span of 9 bases. Germline CDR1 is SNHLY and CDR2 is FYNNEI. The CDR3 spans 14 residues. The CDR3 DNA reads TGTGCCAGCAGTGACGGGGGAGGCTCCTACGAGCAGTACTTC. Protein sequence: CASSDGGGSYEQYF.

The chain joins TRBV6-5 to TRBJ2-7; D gene unclear. Per the germline V gene, CDR1 is MNHEY and CDR2 is SVGAGI. Trimming took 5 bases from V and 3 from J, leaving 2 bases between them. The CDR3 spans 10 residues. The CDR3, as DNA: TGTGCCAGCAGTGACTACGAGCAGTACTTC. This codes for CASSDYEQYF.

The gene calls are TRBV19 and TRBJ1-5, with 7 bases fitting TRBD1. CDR1 is LNHDA and CDR2 is SQIVND in the germline V gene (reference sequence). The junction had 13 bases not matched to a gene; V was cut back by 3 bases and J by 5 bases. CDR3 length equals 17 residues. The CDR3 loop is CASSISRGRFLYQPQHF. In DNA form, the CDR3 reads TGTGCCAGTAGTATCTCGAGGGGGCGGTTTTTATATCAGCCCCAGCATTTT. Drawing the rest from reference TRBV19 and TRBJ1-5, the complete variable domain is DGGITQSPKYLFRKEGQNVTLSCEQNLNHDAMYWYRQDPGQGLRLIYYSQIVNDFQKGDIAEGYSVSREKKESFPLTVTSAQKNPTAFYLCASSISRGRFLYQPQHFGDGTRLSIL.

This chain connects TRBV11-3 to TRBJ2-7; TRBD1 agrees at 9 bases. Germline CDR1 is SGHNT and CDR2 is YENEEA. V shed 6 bases and J 1 base; nucleotides not matched to a gene: 7. The length of the CDR3 is 15 residues. The CDR3 DNA sequence: TGTGCCAGCAGACTTACCGACAGGGGGTCCTACGAGCAGTACTTC. It encodes CASRLTDRGSYEQYF.

The gene calls are TRBV6-1 and TRBJ2-3, with TRBD1 as a possible D gene (6 bases). The germline CDR1 and CDR2 sequences are MNHNS and SASEGT. The CDR3 loop spans 14 amino acids. V was trimmed by 6 bases and J by 3 bases, leaving 13 bases between them. CDR3 in DNA: TGTGCCAGCAGGAGGGGGAGCTTGACAGATACGCAGTATTTT. It specifies CASRRGSLTDTQYF.

The chain employs TRBV11-3 and TRBJ1-1; TRBD1 matches at 8 bases. Germline loops: CDR1 SGHNT, CDR2 YENEEA. The CDR3 covers 15 residues. Trimming at V came to 5 bases and at J to 7 bases, leaving 12 bases not matched to a gene. This CDR3 reads CASSPGGQDRSEAFF. The CDR3 DNA reads as TGTGCCAGCAGCCCAGGGGGACAGGACAGGAGTGAAGCTTTCTTT.

This chain links TRBV25-1 with TRBJ2-7; TRBD2 matches 9 bases. J gave up 6 bases and V 7 bases, and 7 bases lay outside the gene matches. There are 13 residues in the CDR3. Germline CDR1 reads MGHDK; CDR2 reads SYGVNS. The DNA for the CDR3 is TGTGCCAGCACCGGACTAGCGTTAGGCGAGCAGTACTTC. It encodes CASTGLALGEQYF.

The rearrangement uses TRBV7-2 and TRBJ2-7; 8 bases align to TRBD2. This CDR3 region has 15 residues. Trimming at V came to 5 bases and at J to 0 bases, leaving 6 bases not matched to a gene. CDR1 and CDR2 from the germline V gene are SGHTA and FQGNSA. Here the CDR3 reads CASSTGGGVSYEQYF. The CDR3 DNA reads TGTGCCAGCAGCACGGGGGGGGGCGTCTCCTACGAGCAGTACTTC.

The chain recombines TRBV7-8 with TRBJ2-1; TRBD1 aligns across 7 bases. CDR3 length: 15 amino acids. V shed 5 bases, J shed 0 bases, and the junction held 4 bases outside the gene matches. CDR1 and CDR2 from the germline V gene are SGHVS and FQNEAQ. In DNA, the CDR3 is TGTGCCAGCAGCGCCGACAGGGCCTCCTACAATGAGCAGTTCTTC. Translating gives CASSADRASYNEQFF.